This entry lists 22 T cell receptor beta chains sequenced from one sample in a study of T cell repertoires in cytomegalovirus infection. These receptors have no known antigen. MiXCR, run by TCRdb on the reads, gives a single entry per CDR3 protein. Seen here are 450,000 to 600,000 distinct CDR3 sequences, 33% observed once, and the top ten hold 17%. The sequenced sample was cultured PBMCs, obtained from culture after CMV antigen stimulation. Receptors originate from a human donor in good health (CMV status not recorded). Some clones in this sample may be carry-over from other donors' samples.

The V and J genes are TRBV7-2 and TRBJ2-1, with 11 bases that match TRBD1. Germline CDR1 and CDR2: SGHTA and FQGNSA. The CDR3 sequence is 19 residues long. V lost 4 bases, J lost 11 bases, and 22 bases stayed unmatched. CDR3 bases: TGTGCCAGCAGCTCAAAGGGGCCCGGGACAGGGGGAATTCACCCTAAGCAGTTCTTC. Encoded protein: CASSSKGPGTGGIHPKQFF.

Here the CDR3 reads CASSRNTGELFF. In DNA form, the CDR3 reads TGTGCCAGCAGCCGTAACACCGGGGAGCTGTTTTTT. The V gene is TRBV12-3 or TRBV12-4, the J gene TRBJ2-2; D gene unclear. The length of the CDR3 is 12 residues. V was clipped by 6 bases and J by 2 bases, with 4 bases between them.

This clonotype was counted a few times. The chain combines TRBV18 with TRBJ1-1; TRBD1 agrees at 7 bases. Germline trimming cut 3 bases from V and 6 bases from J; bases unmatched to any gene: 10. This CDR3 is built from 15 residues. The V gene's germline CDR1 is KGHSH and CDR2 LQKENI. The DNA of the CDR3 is TGTGCCAGCTCACCCCAACAAGGGGGCGCGGCTGAAGCTTTCTTT. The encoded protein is CASSPQQGGAAEAFF.

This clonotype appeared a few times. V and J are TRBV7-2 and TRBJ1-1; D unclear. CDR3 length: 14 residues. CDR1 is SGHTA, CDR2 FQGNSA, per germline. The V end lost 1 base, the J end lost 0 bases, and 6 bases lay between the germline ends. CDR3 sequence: CASSLVSVNTEAFF. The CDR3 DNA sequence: TGTGCCAGCAGCTTAGTTTCGGTGAACACTGAAGCTTTCTTT.

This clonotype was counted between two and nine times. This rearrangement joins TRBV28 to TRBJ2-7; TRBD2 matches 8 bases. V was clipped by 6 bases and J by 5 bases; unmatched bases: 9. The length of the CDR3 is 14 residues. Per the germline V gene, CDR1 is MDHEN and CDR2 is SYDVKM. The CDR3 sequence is CASSLSGSKDEQYF. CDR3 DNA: TGTGCCAGCAGCCTAAGCGGGAGTAAAGACGAGCAGTACTTC.

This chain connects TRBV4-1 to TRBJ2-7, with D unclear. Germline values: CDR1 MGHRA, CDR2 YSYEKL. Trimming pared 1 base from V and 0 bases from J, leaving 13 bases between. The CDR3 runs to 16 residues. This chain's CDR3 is CASSQGEGPSSYEQYF. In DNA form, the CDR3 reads TGCGCCAGCAGCCAAGGGGAAGGGCCGAGCTCCTACGAGCAGTACTTC.

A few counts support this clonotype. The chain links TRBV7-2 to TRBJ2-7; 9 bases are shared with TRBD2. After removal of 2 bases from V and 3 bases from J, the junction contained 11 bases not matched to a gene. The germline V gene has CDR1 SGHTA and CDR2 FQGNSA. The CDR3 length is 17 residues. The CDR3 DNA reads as TGTGCCAGCAGCTTATGGGTTCTAGCGGGGAAAAACTACGAGCAGTACTTC. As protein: CASSLWVLAGKNYEQYF.

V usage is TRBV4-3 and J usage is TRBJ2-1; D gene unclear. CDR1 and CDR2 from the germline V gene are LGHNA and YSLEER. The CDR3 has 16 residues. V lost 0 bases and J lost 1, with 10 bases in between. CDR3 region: CASSQEVGLSYNEQFF. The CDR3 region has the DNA TGCGCCAGCAGCCAAGAGGTGGGTCTGTCCTACAATGAGCAGTTCTTC.

CDR3 sequence: CASRLRPAGTEAFF. CDR3 DNA sequence: TGTGCCAGCCGACTCCGTCCGGCGGGCACTGAAGCTTTCTTT. The chain is built from TRBV14 and TRBJ1-1; D gene unclear. Germline CDR1 reads SGHDN; CDR2 reads FVKESK. The CDR3 spans 14 residues. With 8 bases removed from V and 4 bases from J, the gap between germline ends came to 17 bases.

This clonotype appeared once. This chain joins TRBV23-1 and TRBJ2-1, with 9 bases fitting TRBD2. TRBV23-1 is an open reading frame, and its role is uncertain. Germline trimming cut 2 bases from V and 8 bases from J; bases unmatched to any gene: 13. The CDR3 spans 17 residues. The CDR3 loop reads CASSQDPHSGSTDEQFF. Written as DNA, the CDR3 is TGCGCCAGCAGTCAAGACCCCCATAGCGGGAGTACGGATGAGCAGTTCTTC.

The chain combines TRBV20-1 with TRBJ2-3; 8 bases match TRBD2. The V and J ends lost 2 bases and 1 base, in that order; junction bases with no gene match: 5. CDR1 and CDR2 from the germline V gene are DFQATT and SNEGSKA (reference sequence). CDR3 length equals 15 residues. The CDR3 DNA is TGCAGTGCTAGAAACGGGCGGGAGGGCACAGATACGCAGTATTTT. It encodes CSARNGREGTDTQYF.

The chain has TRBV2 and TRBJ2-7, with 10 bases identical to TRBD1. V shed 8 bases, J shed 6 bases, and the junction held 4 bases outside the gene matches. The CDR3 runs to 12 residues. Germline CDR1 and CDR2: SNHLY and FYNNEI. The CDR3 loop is CASSTGGFEQYV. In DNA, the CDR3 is TGTGCCAGCTCGACAGGGGGCTTCGAGCAGTACGTC.

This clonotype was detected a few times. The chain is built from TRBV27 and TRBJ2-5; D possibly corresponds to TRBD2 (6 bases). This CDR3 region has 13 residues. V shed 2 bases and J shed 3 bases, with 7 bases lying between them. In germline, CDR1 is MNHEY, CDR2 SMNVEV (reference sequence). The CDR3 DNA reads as TGTGCCAGCAGTTTACGGGAGAAAGAGACCCAGTACTTC. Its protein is CASSLREKETQYF.

The CDR3 DNA is TGCAGTGCTAGAGAGGTGGTAGCGGGGACCTCCTACAATGAGCAGTTCTTC. It yields the protein CSAREVVAGTSYNEQFF. The chain employs TRBV20-1 and TRBJ2-1; 8 nucleotides agree with TRBD2. This CDR3 contains 17 residues. The trim removed 0 bases at V and 0 bases at J, leaving 7 bases unmatched. Germline V gene sequence: CDR1 DFQATT, CDR2 SNEGSKA (reference sequence).

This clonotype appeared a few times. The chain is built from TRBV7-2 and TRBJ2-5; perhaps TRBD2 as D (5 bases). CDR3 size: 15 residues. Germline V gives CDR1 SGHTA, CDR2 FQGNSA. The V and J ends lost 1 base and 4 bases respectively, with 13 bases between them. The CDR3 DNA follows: TGTGCCAGCAGCTTAGGAGAGGGTTGGAGAGAGACCCAGTACTTC. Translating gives CASSLGEGWRETQYF.

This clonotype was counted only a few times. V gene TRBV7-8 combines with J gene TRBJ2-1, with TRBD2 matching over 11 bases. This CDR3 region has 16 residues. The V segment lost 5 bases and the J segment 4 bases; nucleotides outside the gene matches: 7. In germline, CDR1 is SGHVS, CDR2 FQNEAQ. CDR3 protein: CASSTQLAGVYNEQFF. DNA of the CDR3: TGTGCCAGCAGCACCCAACTAGCGGGGGTGTACAATGAGCAGTTCTTC.

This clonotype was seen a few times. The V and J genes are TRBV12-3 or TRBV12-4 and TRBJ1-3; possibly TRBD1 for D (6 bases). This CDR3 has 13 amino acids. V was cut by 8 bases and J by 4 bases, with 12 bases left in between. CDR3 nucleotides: TGTGCCAGCTCAGGGGCGGAGGGAAACACCATATATTTT. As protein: CASSGAEGNTIYF.

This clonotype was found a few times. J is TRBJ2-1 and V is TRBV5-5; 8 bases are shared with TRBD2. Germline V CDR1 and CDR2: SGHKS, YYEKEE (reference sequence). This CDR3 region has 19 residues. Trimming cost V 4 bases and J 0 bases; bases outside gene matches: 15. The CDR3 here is CASSLTHSGTWSSYNEQFF. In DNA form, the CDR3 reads TGTGCCAGCAGCCTGACCCATAGCGGGACTTGGAGCTCCTACAATGAGCAGTTCTTC.

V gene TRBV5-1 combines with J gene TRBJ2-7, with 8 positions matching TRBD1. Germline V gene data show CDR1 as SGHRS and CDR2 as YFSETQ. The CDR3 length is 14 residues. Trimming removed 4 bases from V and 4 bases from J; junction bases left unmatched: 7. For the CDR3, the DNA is TGCGCCAGCAGCACTGACAGGGGCCAGTACGAGCAGTACTTC. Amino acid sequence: CASSTDRGQYEQYF.

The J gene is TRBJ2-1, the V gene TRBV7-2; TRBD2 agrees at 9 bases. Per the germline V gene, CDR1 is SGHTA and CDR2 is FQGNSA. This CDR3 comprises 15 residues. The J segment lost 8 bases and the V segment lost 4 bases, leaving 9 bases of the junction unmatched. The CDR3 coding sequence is TGTGCCAGCAGCTCCCGGATAGCGGGAGTTTATGAGCAGTTCTTC. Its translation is CASSSRIAGVYEQFF.

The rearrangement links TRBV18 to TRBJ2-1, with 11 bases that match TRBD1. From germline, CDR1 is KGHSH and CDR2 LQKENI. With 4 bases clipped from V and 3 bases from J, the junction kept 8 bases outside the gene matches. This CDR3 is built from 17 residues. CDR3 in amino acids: CASSLDPGTGGYNEQFF. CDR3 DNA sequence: TGTGCCAGCTCACTCGATCCCGGGACAGGGGGCTACAATGAGCAGTTCTTC.

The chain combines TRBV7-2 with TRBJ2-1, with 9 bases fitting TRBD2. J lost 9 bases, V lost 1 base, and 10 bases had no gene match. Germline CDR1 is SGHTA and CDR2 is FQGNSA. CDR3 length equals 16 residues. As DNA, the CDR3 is TGTGCCAGCAGCTTAGTGGGCGGGAGGGCCGCTAGTGAGCAGTTCTTC. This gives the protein CASSLVGGRAASEQFF. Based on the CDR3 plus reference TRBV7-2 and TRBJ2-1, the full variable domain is GAGVSQSPSNKVTEKGKDVELRCDPISGHTALYWYRQSLGQGLEFLIYFQGNSAPDKSGLPSDRFSAERTGGSVSTLTIQRTQQEDSAVYLCASSLVGGRAASEQFFGPGTRLTVL.